This T cell receptor (beta chain) was observed in a study of T cell changes during pregnancy in multiple sclerosis. CDR3 length equals 15 residues. Germline lookup yields CDR1 SGHVS and CDR2 FNYEAQ. V trimming: 5 bases; J trimming: 0 bases; junction bases outside the gene matches: 2. Assay used: immunoSEQ multiplex PCR; TCRdb lists only in-frame clones, some missing. The table shows about 45,000 clones, with about 96% occurring only once. The J gene is TRBJ2-2, the V gene TRBV7-6; TRBD1 agrees at 8 bases. The receptor's source is a female donor with multiple sclerosis, enrolled in a pregnancy study. The input for sequencing was peripheral blood, taken in the second trimester of pregnancy. The CDR3 loop reads CASSLQGANTGELFF. The CDR3 DNA reads TGTGCCAGCAGCCTACAGGGGGCGAACACCGGGGAGCTGTTTTTT.